The 26 T cell receptor beta chains below all came from one sample that was sequenced in a study of regulatory dendritic cells for organ transplantation. Produced via immunoSEQ multiplex PCR; TCRdb's table is partial and in-frame only. The sample carries more than 9,000 clones, 65% recorded once. Allogeneic regulatory or mature dendritic cells were co-cultured for 5 days with CFSE-labeled sorted T cells at 1:10. Their antigens remain unidentified. The sequencing input was naive CD4+ T cells from blood cultured with dendritic cells. The subset denotes: CD45RA+ naive T cells. All receptors come from a human donor in good health.

The rearrangement uses TRBV6-5 and TRBJ1-1; D gene uncertain. Trimming removed 6 bases from V and 1 base from J, with 9 bases in between. CDR3 length: 13 amino acids. Germline lookup yields CDR1 MNHEY and CDR2 SVGAGI. The CDR3 is CASRSTQNTEAFF. CDR3 coding DNA: TGTGCCAGCAGATCAACACAGAACACTGAAGCTTTCTTT.

This clone was counted only a few times. The chain has TRBV19 and TRBJ1-2, with D unclear. Trimming cost V 1 base and J 1 base, with 4 bases left between them. Germline V gene data show CDR1 as LNHDA and CDR2 as SQIVND (reference sequence). The CDR3 is 13 residues long. The CDR3 nucleotides are TGTGCCAGTAGTATAGGAGGTAACTATGGCTACACCTTC. Residues: CASSIGGNYGYTF.

The chain links TRBV7-2 to TRBJ1-1, with a tentative D call TRBD1 (5 bases). Trimming shortened V by 6 bases and J by 5 bases, and 16 bases separated the two germline ends. Germline values: CDR1 SGHTA, CDR2 FQGNSA. This CDR3 has 14 amino acids. The CDR3 spells CASSPGGVRTEAFF. CDR3 sequence (DNA): TGTGCCAGCAGTCCCGGGGGGGTTCGTACTGAAGCTTTCTTT.

The chain recombines TRBV6-1 with TRBJ2-1; 8 bases are shared with TRBD2. CDR1 and CDR2 from the germline V gene are MNHNS and SASEGT. This CDR3 region has 17 residues. V shed 3 bases and J 8 bases; nucleotides not matched to a gene: 15. CDR3 nucleotide sequence: TGTGCCAGCAGTGATATCCGAGGGCGGGGGGCCCCGGATGAGCAGTTCTTC. It yields the protein CASSDIRGRGAPDEQFF.

This clone showed up just a few times. The rearrangement uses TRBV15 and TRBJ2-7, with 8 bases lining up with TRBD1. The germline V gene has CDR1 LNHNV and CDR2 YYDKDF (reference sequence). V gave up 3 bases and J gave up 2 bases; unmatched junction bases: 9. CDR3 length: 16 residues. CDR3 nucleotides: TGTGCCACCAGCAGGAAGTTTGGACAGGGTCCCTACGAGCAGTACTTC. Translation gives CATSRKFGQGPYEQYF. The variable domain in full, with the rest retrieved from reference TRBV15 and TRBJ2-7, is DAMVIQNPRYQVTQFGKPVTLSCSQTLNHNVMYWYQQKSSQAPKLLFHYYDKDFNNEADTPDNFQSRRPNTSFCFLDIRSPGLGDTAMYLCATSRKFGQGPYEQYFGPGTRLTVT.

The genes are TRBV7-9 and TRBJ2-5, with TRBD1 matching over 11 bases. Germline lookup yields CDR1 SEHNR and CDR2 FQNEAQ (reference sequence). V lost 4 bases, J lost 4 bases, and 11 bases stayed unmatched. This CDR3 region has 17 residues. As DNA, the CDR3 is TGTGCCAGCAGCTCCTTGTTAGGACAGGGGGCCGGAGAGACCCAGTACTTC. Translated: CASSSLLGQGAGETQYF.

The chain couples TRBV9 to TRBJ1-1; 9 bases agree with TRBD1. Germline V gives CDR1 SGDLS, CDR2 YYNGEE. V was clipped by 3 bases and J by 1 base; unmatched bases: 4. The CDR3 has 15 residues. In DNA, the CDR3 is TGTGCCAGCAGCGCCACAGGGGGCCGGAACACTGAAGCTTTCTTT. This translates into CASSATGGRNTEAFF. Complete variable domain (other parts from reference TRBV9 and TRBJ1-1): DSGVTQTPKHLITATGQRVTLRCSPRSGDLSVYWYQQSLDQGLQFLIQYYNGEERAKGNILERFSAQQFPDLHSELNLSSLELGDSALYFCASSATGGRNTEAFFGQGTRLTVV.

The rearrangement uses TRBV13 and TRBJ1-2; 7 nucleotides match TRBD1. V trimming: 1 base; J trimming: 8 bases; junction bases outside the gene matches: 7. This CDR3 region has 14 residues. Germline V lookup: CDR1 PRHDT, CDR2 FYEKMQ (reference sequence). The CDR3 nucleotides read TGTGCCAGCAGCTTAGATCGGCAGGGGGGAGGCTACACCTTC. Translating gives CASSLDRQGGGYTF.

The V and J genes are TRBV6-5 and TRBJ1-2; D is uncertain. CDR1 is MNHEY and CDR2 is SVGAGI in the germline V gene. Trimming removed 0 bases from V and 3 bases from J, with 8 bases in between. The CDR3 sequence is 14 residues long. The CDR3 DNA sequence: TGTGCCAGCAGTTACTCGCAGGTTGACTATGGCTACACCTTC. It specifies CASSYSQVDYGYTF.

The gene calls are TRBV5-4 and TRBJ2-7; D is unclear. The ends were cut back, 0 bases at V and 3 bases at J, with 13 bases in the middle. Germline V CDR1 and CDR2: SGHNT, YYREEE (reference sequence). This CDR3 has 15 amino acids. CDR3: CASSLEAGYFYEQYF. The CDR3 bases are TGTGCCAGCAGCTTGGAGGCAGGATACTTCTACGAGCAGTACTTC.

The table lists this clone with a few counts. DNA of the CDR3: TGCAGCGTGGGGGAGGGAAGTTACAATTCACCCCTCCACTTT. This codes for CSVGEGSYNSPLHF. The chain joins TRBV29-1 to TRBJ1-6; D is perhaps TRBD1 (5 bases). V gave up 6 bases and J gave up 7 bases, with 16 bases separating them. Germline values: CDR1 SQVTM, CDR2 ANQGSEA. The CDR3 totals 14 residues.

The chain has TRBV5-4 and TRBJ1-2; D unclear. The CDR3 totals 13 residues. CDR1 is SGHNT, CDR2 YYREEE, per germline (reference sequence). The V end lost 3 bases, the J end lost 7 bases, and 13 bases lay between the germline ends. The CDR3 reads CASSSDGGLGYTF. The CDR3 region has the DNA TGTGCCAGCAGCTCCGACGGCGGGCTTGGCTACACCTTC.

This clone occurred a few times. The V gene is TRBV9, the J gene TRBJ2-3; TRBD2 is a possible D gene (5 bases). Germline lookup yields CDR1 SGDLS and CDR2 YYNGEE. Trimming took 4 bases from V and 6 from J, leaving 18 bases between them. The CDR3 sequence is 15 residues long. DNA of the CDR3: TGTGCCAGCAGCCCCCGACTAAGTGGAGCCGATACGCAGTATTTT. Protein sequence: CASSPRLSGADTQYF. Full variable domain (rest looked up from reference TRBV9 and TRBJ2-3): DSGVTQTPKHLITATGQRVTLRCSPRSGDLSVYWYQQSLDQGLQFLIQYYNGEERAKGNILERFSAQQFPDLHSELNLSSLELGDSALYFCASSPRLSGADTQYFGPGTRLTVL.

The J gene is TRBJ2-1, the V gene TRBV7-6; 11 positions agree with TRBD2. After removal of 5 bases from V and 4 bases from J, the junction contained 4 bases not matched to a gene. CDR1 SGHVS and CDR2 FNYEAQ come from the germline V gene. The CDR3 consists of 15 residues. The CDR3 nucleotides read TGTGCCAGCAGCACCCGACTAGCGGGGTACAATGAGCAGTTCTTC. Protein product: CASSTRLAGYNEQFF.

The V gene is TRBV27, the J gene TRBJ1-2; 9 bases line up with TRBD1. Trimming at V came to 6 bases and at J to 6 bases, leaving 5 bases not matched to a gene. Germline CDR1 MNHEY, CDR2 SMNVEV (reference sequence). The CDR3 runs to 13 residues. The CDR3 nucleotides are TGTGCCAGCAGGGGACAGGGAGCTGATGGCTACACCTTC. Protein product: CASRGQGADGYTF.

The CDR3 nucleotides are TGTGCCAGCAGCGTGGGGCTCGGACCCTACGAGCAGTACTTC. Amino acids: CASSVGLGPYEQYF. V gene TRBV9 combines with J gene TRBJ2-7; maybe TRBD1 (5 bases). The CDR3 is made up of 14 amino acids. Trimming cost V 2 bases and J 2 bases, with 11 bases left between them. Per the germline V gene, CDR1 is SGDLS and CDR2 is YYNGEE.

This clone is a singleton in its sample. The V call is TRBV12-2, the J call TRBJ2-5; the D call TRBD1 from the table was never checked on the DNA. TRBV12-2 is classified as a pseudogene. The CDR3 contains 15 residues. Written as DNA, the CDR3 is TGTGCAAGTCGCTACGGACAGGGACTTCAAGAGACCCAGTACTTC. Its translation: CASRYGQGLQETQYF.

This chain connects TRBV5-1 to TRBJ2-5, with TRBD1 matching over 7 bases. The CDR3 length is 14 residues. Looked up from germline, CDR1 is SGHRS and CDR2 is YFSETQ. V shed 1 base, J shed 2 bases, and the junction held 2 bases outside the gene matches. The DNA for the CDR3 is TGCGCCAGCAGCTTGCCGGGACAGCAAGAGACCCAGTACTTC. Residues: CASSLPGQQETQYF.

This clone was detected a few times. This chain uses TRBV7-3 with TRBJ1-1; possible D gene TRBD1, 6 bases. The germline gives CDR1 SGHTA, CDR2 FQGTGA. Trimming removed 4 bases from V and 5 bases from J, with 11 bases in between. The CDR3 spans 13 residues. Written as DNA, the CDR3 is TGTGCCAGCAGCTCCCAGGGGCGGACTGAAGCTTTCTTT. Its protein is CASSSQGRTEAFF. Variable domain in full (rest from reference TRBV7-3 and TRBJ1-1): GAGVSQTPSNKVTEKGKYVELRCDPISGHTALYWYRQSLGQGPEFLIYFQGTGAADDSGLPNDRFFAVRPEGSVSTLKIQRTERGDSAVYLCASSSQGRTEAFFGQGTRLTVV.

The rearrangement joins TRBV19 to TRBJ1-2; D is ambiguous. The CDR3 is made up of 13 amino acids. Trimming pared 2 bases from V and 6 bases from J, leaving 10 bases between. Germline V gene data show CDR1 as LNHDA and CDR2 as SQIVND (reference sequence). This chain's CDR3 is CASSINSLDGYTF. As DNA, the CDR3 is TGTGCCAGTAGTATAAACAGCCTCGATGGCTACACCTTC.

The chain employs TRBV7-3 and TRBJ2-2; D might be TRBD1 (5 bases). The germline gives CDR1 SGHTA, CDR2 FQGTGA. Trimming shortened V by 5 bases and J by 0 bases, and 13 bases separated the two germline ends. The CDR3 is 16 residues long. In DNA, the CDR3 is TGTGCCAGCAGCCCCCAACCAGGGACGAACACCGGGGAGCTGTTTTTT. It translates to CASSPQPGTNTGELFF.

V gene TRBV10-2 combines with J gene TRBJ1-4; TRBD1 is a possible D gene (6 bases). The germline gives CDR1 WSHSY, CDR2 SAAADI. The CDR3 sequence is 14 residues long. The V gene lost 4 bases and the J gene lost 7 bases, with 13 bases spanning the gap. In DNA form, the CDR3 reads TGCGCCAGCAGTGTACAGGGTGTTGCTGAAAAACTGTTTTTT. Translated: CASSVQGVAEKLFF.

There are a few counts of this clone. The V and J genes are TRBV7-3 and TRBJ2-1; the match to TRBD1 covers 9 bases. Losses at the gene ends were 1 base for V and 1 base for J; bases not matched to a gene: 5. Germline V gene data show CDR1 as SGHTA and CDR2 as FQGTGA. The CDR3 runs to 17 residues. CDR3 protein: CASSLNPGTGSYNEQFF. The CDR3 DNA reads TGTGCCAGCAGCTTAAACCCCGGGACAGGGTCCTACAATGAGCAGTTCTTC.

The rearrangement links TRBV6-1 to TRBJ1-1; maybe TRBD1 (6 bases). Germline V lookup: CDR1 MNHNS, CDR2 SASEGT. With 7 bases removed from V and 0 bases from J, the gap between germline ends came to 12 bases. CDR3 length: 14 residues. The CDR3 loop is CASTDRRMNTEAFF. As DNA, the CDR3 is TGTGCCAGCACCGACAGGAGAATGAACACTGAAGCTTTCTTT.

V usage is TRBV7-2 and J usage is TRBJ2-7; tentatively, D is TRBD2 (5 bases). Germline V lookup: CDR1 SGHTA, CDR2 FQGNSA. The CDR3 is 13 residues long. V dropped 1 base and J dropped 6 bases, with 10 bases sitting between them. The CDR3 DNA reads TGTGCCAGCAGCTTAGGGGCGGGTCGCGAGCAGTACTTC. Translated, it gives CASSLGAGREQYF.

This clone was seen once. The rearrangement uses TRBV6-1 and TRBJ2-3; D is perhaps TRBD1 (5 bases). The CDR3 runs to 15 residues. CDR1 is MNHNS and CDR2 is SASEGT in the germline V gene. Deletions cut 7 bases from V and 4 bases from J, with 18 bases between. CDR3 DNA: TGTGCCAGCATCGACGTGCAAGGGGTGCCAGATACGCAGTATTTT. This encodes CASIDVQGVPDTQYF.